The clone carrying this T cell receptor beta chain has ten or more counts. Antigen unknown. Clinical symptoms, serum thyroxine and TRAb, thyroid ultrasound and orbital computed tomography were used for the diagnoses. This specimen belongs to a study of T cells in Graves' hyperthyroidism and ophthalmopathy. Overall study context: The authors collected peripheral blood at initial diagnosis, before any treatment. Notes on the study in general: Most clonotypes expanded in the thyroid (above 0.001) were also present in blood.

V was clipped by 5 bases and J by 8 bases, with 25 bases between them. This CDR3 has 17 residues. Template material for amplifying TCR beta CDR3 regions consisted of RNA transcripts. HTBI primers were the set used in a first-round RT-PCR of the TCR CDR3. TCRdb itself ran the multiplex PCR reads through MiXCR, one entry per CDR3 protein. The table has some 500,000 distinct CDR3 sequences, approximately 15% seen once; the top ten hold around a sixth. The chain links TRBV12-3 or TRBV12-4 to TRBJ1-3, with a weak D call TRBD1 (6 bases). The clonotype originates from a woman between 18 and 29 years old with Graves' hyperthyroidism. The sequencing sample was made of blood. DNA of the CDR3: TGTGCCAGCAGTCAGGACAGAAAGGGTTTGATCAGGGACACCATATATTTT. Translated: CASSQDRKGLIRDTIYF.